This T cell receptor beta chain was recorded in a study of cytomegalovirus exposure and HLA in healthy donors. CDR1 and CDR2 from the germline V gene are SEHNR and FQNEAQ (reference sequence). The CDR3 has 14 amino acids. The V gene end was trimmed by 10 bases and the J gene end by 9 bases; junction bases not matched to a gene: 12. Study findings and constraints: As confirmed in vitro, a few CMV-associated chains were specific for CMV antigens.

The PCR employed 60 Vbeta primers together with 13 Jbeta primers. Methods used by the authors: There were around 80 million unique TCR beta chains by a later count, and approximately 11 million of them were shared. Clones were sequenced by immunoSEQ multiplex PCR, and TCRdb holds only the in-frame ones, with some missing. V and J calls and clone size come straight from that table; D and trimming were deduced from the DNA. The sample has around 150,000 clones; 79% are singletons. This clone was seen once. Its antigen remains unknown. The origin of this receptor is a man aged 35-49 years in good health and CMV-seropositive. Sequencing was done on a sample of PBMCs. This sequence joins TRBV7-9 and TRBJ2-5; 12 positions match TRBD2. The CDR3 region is CATPGASGRAPQYF. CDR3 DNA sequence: TGTGCCACCCCAGGGGCTAGCGGGAGGGCGCCCCAGTACTTC.